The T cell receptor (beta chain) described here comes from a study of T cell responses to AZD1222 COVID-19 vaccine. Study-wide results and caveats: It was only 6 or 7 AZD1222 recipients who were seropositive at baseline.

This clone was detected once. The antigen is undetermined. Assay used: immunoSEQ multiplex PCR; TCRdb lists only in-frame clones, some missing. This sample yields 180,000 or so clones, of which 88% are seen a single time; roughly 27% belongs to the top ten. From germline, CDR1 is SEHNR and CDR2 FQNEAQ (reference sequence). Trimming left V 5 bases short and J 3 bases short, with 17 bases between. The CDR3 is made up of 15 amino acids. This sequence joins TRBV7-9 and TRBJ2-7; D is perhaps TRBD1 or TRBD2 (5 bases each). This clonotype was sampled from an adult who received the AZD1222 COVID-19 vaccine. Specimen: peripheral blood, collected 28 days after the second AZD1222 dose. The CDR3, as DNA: TGTGCCAGCAGCCCCCGGGACCTTAGCGTCTACGAGCAGTACTTC. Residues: CASSPRDLSVYEQYF.